These T cell receptor beta chains were read from a single sample in a study of tumor-infiltrating lymphocytes in oesophageal squamous cell carcinoma. Using its own MiXCR run on the PCR reads, TCRdb lists one record per CDR3 protein. The sample records about 11,000 distinct CDR3 sequences, around 56% being singletons. Sequences were obtained from esophageal tumor tissue. The receptors stem from a female donor with esophageal squamous cell carcinoma. Both conserved end residues are part of each CDR3. D genes are given only for firm matches. Clone size is not always given. Where it is, it says once, few, many or a class for expanded clones.

v_gene	d_gene	j_gene	abundance	CDR3aa	CDR3nt
TRBV27	.	TRBJ2-5	many	CASSFRGSPLHF	TGTGCCAGCAGTTTTCGCGGGTCACCCCTCCACTTC
TRBV7-8	.	TRBJ2-7	.	CASSFKQGPSYEQYF	TGTGCCAGCAGCTTTAAACAGGGCCCATCCTACGAGCAGTACTTC
TRBV20-1	.	TRBJ1-2	.	CSARDRGGLYGYTF	TGCAGTGCTAGAGATCGCGGCGGATTGTATGGCTACACCTTC
TRBV7-4	.	TRBJ2-7	.	CASSSDRISFEQYF	TGTGCCAGCAGCTCGGACAGAATCTCCTTCGAGCAGTACTTC
TRBV7-9	TRBD1	TRBJ1-4	large	CASSLAQGGNEKLFF	TGTGCCAGCAGCTTAGCGCAGGGGGGTAATGAAAAACTGTTTTTT
TRBV27	.	TRBJ2-1	.	CASSLPGTSYEQFF	TGTGCCAGCAGTCTACCGGGGACCTCCTACGAGCAGTTCTTC
TRBV7-9	TRBD2	TRBJ2-5	.	CASSQGASGGQQETQYF	TGTGCCAGCAGCCAGGGGGCTAGCGGGGGACAACAAGAGACCCAGTACTTC
TRBV11-2	.	TRBJ2-5	.	CASSFSMSPAQETQYF	TGTGCCAGCAGCTTCTCCATGTCTCCGGCACAAGAGACCCAGTACTTC
TRBV7-3	.	TRBJ2-1	.	CASSLKGDRLANINEQFF	TGTGCCAGCAGCTTAAAAGGTGATAGGCTAGCTAACATTAATGAGCAGTTCTTC
TRBV5-4	.	TRBJ1-1	medium-sized	CASSSAKEGDTEAFF	TGTGCCAGCAGCTCGGCCAAGGAGGGGGACACTGAAGCTTTCTTT
TRBV4-2	TRBD2	TRBJ2-3	few	CASSQQGPGGDTQYF	TGTGCCAGCAGCCAGCAAGGGCCGGGAGGGGATACGCAGTATTTT
TRBV7-2	.	TRBJ2-7	.	CASSFPAFGEGAYEQYF	TGTGCCAGCAGCTTCCCGGCCTTCGGCGAGGGGGCCTACGAGCAGTACTTC
TRBV7-2	.	TRBJ2-7	.	CASSLGDSRNEQYF	TGTGCCAGCAGCTTAGGTGACTCCCGCAATGAGCAGTACTTC
TRBV5-4	.	TRBJ2-5	.	CASSLESEETQYF	TGTGCCAGCAGCTTGGAATCTGAAGAGACCCAGTACTTC
TRBV6-2/TRBV6-3	.	TRBJ2-3	.	CASSSGATQYF	TGTGCCAGCTCTTCGGGGGCAACGCAGTATTTT
TRBV28	.	TRBJ1-1	.	CASSLPTLTEAFF	TGTGCCAGCAGTTTACCCACCCTCACTGAAGCTTTCTTT
TRBV7-7	TRBD2	TRBJ2-1	.	CASSLAGSRLTSYNEQFF	TGTGCTAGCAGCTTAGCGGGCAGCCGATTAACGAGCTACAATGAGCAGTTCTTC
TRBV10-1	.	TRBJ1-5	.	CANGGPTTRLPQHF	TGCGCCAACGGCGGGCCCACGACGCGTCTGCCCCAGCATTTT
TRBV7-2	.	TRBJ2-7	.	CASSSYRTNSYEQYF	TGTGCCAGCAGCTCCTACCGGACTAACTCCTACGAGCAGTACTTC
TRBV6-1	.	TRBJ2-3	.	CASSEGAVVGAYSTDTQYF	TGTGCCAGCAGTGAAGGGGCGGTAGTGGGGGCGTACAGCACAGATACGCAGTATTTT
TRBV7-6	.	TRBJ2-1	.	CASSFLGRDEQFF	TGTGCCAGCAGCTTCCTGGGTAGGGATGAGCAGTTCTTC
TRBV10-3	.	TRBJ2-5	.	CAISDSGGGETQYF	TGTGCCATCAGTGATTCCGGTGGGGGGGAGACCCAGTACTTC
TRBV7-8	.	TRBJ2-7	medium-sized	CASSLVLARYEQYF	TGTGCCAGCAGCTTAGTTCTAGCGAGGTACGAGCAGTACTTC
TRBV7-9	.	TRBJ1-1	medium-sized	CASSRMESGSTEAFF	TGTGCCAGCAGCCGTATGGAGTCCGGGAGCACTGAAGCTTTCTTT
TRBV27	TRBD1	TRBJ2-7	.	CASGLRDRIVYEQYF	TGTGCCAGCGGACTCCGGGACAGGATTGTCTACGAGCAGTACTTC
TRBV11-2	.	TRBJ2-4	.	CASTTGTQSSPLHF	TGTGCCAGCACCACCGGGACTCAGAGTTCACCCCTCCACTTC
TRBV7-2	.	TRBJ2-7	.	CASSLGPEQYF	TGTGCCAGCAGCTTAGGTCCCGAGCAGTACTTC
TRBV7-9	TRBD1	TRBJ1-4	many	CASSFGQGGEKLFF	TGTGCCAGCAGCTTTGGACAGGGAGGGGAAAAACTGTTTTTT
TRBV6-9	TRBD2	TRBJ2-1	.	CASSVGLANEQFF	TGTGCCAGCAGTGTTGGACTAGCCAATGAGCAGTTCTTC
TRBV7-6	.	TRBJ1-6	.	CASSLPAHEQYF	TGTGCCAGCAGTTTACCAGCCCACGAGCAGTACTTT
TRBV28	TRBD2	TRBJ2-5	.	CASRVAGLETQYF	TGTGCCAGCAGGGTAGCGGGTCTAGAGACCCAGTACTTC
TRBV6-1	TRBD2	TRBJ2-1	.	CASSGKTSGSREQFF	TGTGCCAGCAGCGGTAAGACTAGCGGGAGTAGGGAGCAGTTCTTC
TRBV5-4	.	TRBJ1-2	few	CASSLAPNPGYTF	TGTGCCAGCAGTCTCGCTCCGAACCCCGGCTACACCTTC
TRBV5-1	.	TRBJ1-1	few	CASSLDREMNTEAFF	TGCGCCAGCAGCTTGGACAGAGAAATGAACACTGAAGCTTTCTTT
TRBV7-6	.	TRBJ2-7	medium-sized	CASSPFVAGRSYEQYF	TGTGCCAGCAGCCCTTTCGTGGCGGGCCGCTCCTACGAGCAGTACTTC
TRBV12-3/TRBV12-4	.	TRBJ2-1	.	CASSPRGGSHNEQFF	TGTGCCAGCAGTCCCAGGGGGGGGTCCCACAATGAGCAGTTCTTC
TRBV7-9	.	TRBJ1-5	.	CASSLADRNQPQHF	TGTGCCAGCAGCTTAGCGGACCGGAATCAGCCCCAGCATTTT
TRBV6-8	.	TRBJ2-7	.	CASRPGLSYEQYF	TGTGCCAGCAGACCGGGGCTCTCCTACGAGCAGTACTTC
TRBV7-2	.	TRBJ2-2	.	CASSPVSAANTGELFF	TGTGCCAGCAGCCCCGTATCGGCCGCGAACACCGGGGAGCTGTTTTTT
TRBV6-5	.	TRBJ2-5	few	CASSYSTAGEQETQYF	TGTGCCAGCAGTTACTCGACGGCAGGGGAACAAGAGACCCAGTACTTC
TRBV6-1	.	TRBJ1-4	medium-sized	CASSVAGWDEKLFF	TGTGCCAGCAGTGTGGCAGGGTGGGATGAAAAACTGTTTTTT
TRBV12-3/TRBV12-4	TRBD1	TRBJ2-3	once	CASRRQGLTDTQYF	TGTGCCAGCAGAAGACAGGGGCTCACAGATACGCAGTATTTT
TRBV7-3	.	TRBJ2-5	.	CASSPDGGETQYF	TGTGCCAGCAGCCCCGACGGTGGAGAGACCCAGTACTTC
TRBV7-3	.	TRBJ2-7	few	CASSFLLGRSLGGEQYF	TGTGCCAGCAGCTTTTTACTCGGCCGCTCATTGGGGGGCGAGCAGTACTTC
TRBV7-9	TRBD2	TRBJ2-5	.	CASSLGGLAGAETQYF	TGTGCCAGCAGCTTAGGCGGACTAGCGGGAGCAGAGACCCAGTACTTC
TRBV7-2	TRBD2	TRBJ2-7	.	CASSFGLAGGGYEQYF	TGTGCCAGCAGCTTCGGACTAGCGGGAGGGGGGTACGAGCAGTACTTC
TRBV12-3/TRBV12-4	TRBD2	TRBJ2-7	.	CASRRNLAGDEQYF	TGTGCCAGCAGGCGTAACCTAGCGGGAGACGAGCAGTACTTC
TRBV24-1	.	TRBJ1-4	many	CATSDGVKLFF	TGTGCCACCAGTGACGGGGTAAAACTGTTTTTT
TRBV7-9	TRBD2	TRBJ2-1	.	CASSSSGLGTSGRNEQFF	TGTGCCAGCAGCTCTAGCGGCCTCGGGACTAGCGGGAGAAATGAGCAGTTCTTC
TRBV6-1	.	TRBJ1-5	.	CASSTHTAPDQPQHF	TGTGCCAGCAGTACCCACACAGCTCCCGATCAGCCCCAGCATTTT
TRBV12-3/TRBV12-4	.	TRBJ2-7	many	CASSKGQLHSYEQYF	TGTGCCAGCAGCAAAGGGCAGCTACACTCATACGAGCAGTACTTC
TRBV7-2	TRBD1	TRBJ2-3	few	CASSTDRGADTQYF	TGTGCCAGCAGCACCGACAGGGGTGCAGATACGCAGTATTTT
TRBV24-1	.	TRBJ2-7	many	CATSGGKPGQDYEQYF	TGTGCCACCAGTGGCGGCAAGCCGGGACAAGACTACGAGCAGTACTTC
TRBV6-5	.	TRBJ2-5	.	CATTLASSYNEQYF	TGTGCCACAACACTGGCCAGCTCCTACAATGAGCAGTACTTC
TRBV19	.	TRBJ1-1	few	CASRRNTEAFF	TGTGCCAGTAGGCGGAACACTGAAGCTTTCTTT